The clone carrying this T cell receptor (beta chain) was observed a single time. Antigen unknown. Some clones are missing from TCRdb's copy, which holds only in-frame ones; the method was immunoSEQ multiplex PCR. This sample has 140,000 to 150,000 clones, with 91% found just once. The sample belongs to a study of T cell responses to AZD1222 COVID-19 vaccine. Study-wide results and limits: An increase in Spike-specific TCR breadth and depth was observed after two AZD1222 doses. Spike-wide vaccine-associated CD4 TCRs dominated at 160-218 and 743-854. Clonal diversity was possibly underestimated; the donors were predominantly white British and more often female.

Trimming shortened V by 3 bases and J by 8 bases, and 11 bases separated the two germline ends. This CDR3 contains 14 residues. Germline V CDR1 and CDR2: MDHEN, SYDVKM. Specimen: peripheral blood, collected 28 days after the second dose of the MenACWY control vaccine. The origin of this receptor is an adult who received the MenACWY meningococcal vaccine as a control. This chain uses TRBV28 with TRBJ1-6; no reliable D call. The CDR3 sequence: CASSFPSNDSPLHF. The DNA of the CDR3 is TGTGCCAGCAGTTTCCCATCCAATGATTCACCCCTCCACTTT.